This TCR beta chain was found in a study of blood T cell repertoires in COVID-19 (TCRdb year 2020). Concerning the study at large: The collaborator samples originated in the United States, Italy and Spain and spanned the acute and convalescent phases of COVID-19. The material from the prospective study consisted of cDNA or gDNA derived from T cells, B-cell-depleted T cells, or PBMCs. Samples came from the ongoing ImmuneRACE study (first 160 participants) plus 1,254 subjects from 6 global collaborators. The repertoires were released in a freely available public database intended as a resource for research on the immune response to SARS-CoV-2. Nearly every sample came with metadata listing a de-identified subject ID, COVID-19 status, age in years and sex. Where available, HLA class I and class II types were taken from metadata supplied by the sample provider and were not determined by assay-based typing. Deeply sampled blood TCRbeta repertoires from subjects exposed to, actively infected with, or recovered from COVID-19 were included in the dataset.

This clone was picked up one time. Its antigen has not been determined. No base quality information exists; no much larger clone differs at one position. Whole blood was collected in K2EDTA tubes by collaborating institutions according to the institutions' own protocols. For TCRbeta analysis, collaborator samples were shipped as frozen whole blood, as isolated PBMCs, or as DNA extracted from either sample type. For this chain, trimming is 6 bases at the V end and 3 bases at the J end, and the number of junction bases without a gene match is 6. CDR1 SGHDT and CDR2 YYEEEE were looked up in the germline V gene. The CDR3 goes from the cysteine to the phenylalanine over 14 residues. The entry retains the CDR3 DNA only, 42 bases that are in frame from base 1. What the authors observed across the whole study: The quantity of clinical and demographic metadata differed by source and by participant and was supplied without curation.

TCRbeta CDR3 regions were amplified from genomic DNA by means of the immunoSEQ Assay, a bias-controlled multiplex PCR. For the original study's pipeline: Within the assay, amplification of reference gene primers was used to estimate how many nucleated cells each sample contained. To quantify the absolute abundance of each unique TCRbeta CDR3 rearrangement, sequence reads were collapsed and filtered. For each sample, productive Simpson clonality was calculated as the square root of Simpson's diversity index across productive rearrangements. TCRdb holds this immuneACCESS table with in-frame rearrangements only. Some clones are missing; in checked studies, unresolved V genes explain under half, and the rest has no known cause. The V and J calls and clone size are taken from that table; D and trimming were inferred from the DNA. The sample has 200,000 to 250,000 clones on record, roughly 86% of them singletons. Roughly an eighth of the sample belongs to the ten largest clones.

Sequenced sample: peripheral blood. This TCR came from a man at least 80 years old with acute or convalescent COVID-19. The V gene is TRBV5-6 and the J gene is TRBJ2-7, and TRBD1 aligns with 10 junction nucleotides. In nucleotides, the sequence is TGTGCCAGCATCCCGGGACAGGGGCGCTACGAGCAGTACTTC. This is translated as CASIPGQGRYEQYF. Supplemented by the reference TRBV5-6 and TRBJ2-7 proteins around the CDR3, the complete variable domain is DAGVTQSPTHLIKTRGQQVTLRCSPKSGHDTVSWYQQALGQGPQFIFQYYEEEERQRGNFPDRFSGHQFPNYSSELNVNALLLGDSALYLCASIPGQGRYEQYFGPGTRLTVT.